This entry is about one TCR beta chain. These data belong to a study of tumor-infiltrating lymphocytes in localized non-small cell lung cancer. The CDR3 spans 13 residues. Germline V gene lookup returns CDR1 MNHNS and CDR2 SASEGT. Trimming took off 4 bases at V and 2 bases at J, with 9 bases between the two ends. Sequenced by immunoSEQ multiplex PCR; TCRdb stores in-frame clones only, minus some. This sample has 23,000 or so clones, with around 64% found just once. The sequence was obtained from a human donor with non-small cell lung cancer. Source material: lung tumor tissue. The J gene is TRBJ2-7, the V gene TRBV6-1; D gene unclear. The CDR3 sequence: CASSAGFTYEQYF. The CDR3, as DNA: TGTGCCAGCAGTGCAGGATTTACCTACGAGCAGTACTTC.